One sample yielded the 5 T cell receptor beta chains listed below, sequenced in a study of brain T cells in children with intractable seizures. The repertoire was sequenced with immunoSEQ multiplex PCR; TCRdb's copy has only in-frame clones and lacks some. Of 110,000 or so clones in the sample, 94% were seen once. Sequencing was performed on peripheral blood, taken at surgery. These receptors originate from a boy under two years old with hemimegalencephaly and intractable seizures.

The chain has TRBV29-1 and TRBJ1-4, with TRBD1 matching over 9 bases. V gave up 6 bases and J gave up 8 bases; unmatched junction bases: 13. This CDR3 has 15 amino acids. Germline CDR1 SQVTM, CDR2 ANQGSEA. CDR3 sequence reads: CSVITPGQGGEKLFF. CDR3 DNA: TGCAGCGTCATAACACCGGGACAGGGAGGAGAAAAACTGTTTTTT.

The rearrangement uses TRBV27 and TRBJ2-7; D remains ambiguous. Germline CDR1 reads MNHEY; CDR2 reads SMNVEV (reference sequence). The CDR3 length is 14 residues. Trimming pared 2 bases from V and 2 bases from J, leaving 10 bases between. The DNA for the CDR3 is TGTGCCAGCAGTTTAAGTGGAACCGCCTACGAGCAGTACTTC. The encoded protein is CASSLSGTAYEQYF.

The V gene is TRBV5-1, the J gene TRBJ2-5; 7 bases are a match to TRBD2. The CDR3 sequence is 16 residues long. From germline, CDR1 is SGHRS and CDR2 YFSETQ. The V gene end was trimmed by 2 bases and the J gene end by 1 base; junction bases not matched to a gene: 8. CDR3 region: CASSFRTSAFQETQYF. DNA of the CDR3: TGCGCCAGCAGCTTCCGCACTAGCGCCTTCCAAGAGACCCAGTACTTC.

This chain connects TRBV4-2 to TRBJ2-1, with 7 nucleotides matching TRBD2. CDR3 size: 16 residues. V trimming: 1 base; J trimming: 4 bases; junction bases outside the gene matches: 7. Per the germline V gene, CDR1 is LGHNA and CDR2 is YNFKEQ. CDR3 loop: CASSQAGGSGYNEQFF. As DNA, the CDR3 is TGTGCCAGCAGCCAAGCGGGCGGGAGTGGGTACAATGAGCAGTTCTTC.

V and J are TRBV27 and TRBJ2-2; D call uncertain. V lost 5 bases to trimming and J lost 4 bases, with 5 bases between them. The CDR3 runs 12 residues. Germline V gene sequence: CDR1 MNHEY, CDR2 SMNVEV (reference sequence). The DNA of the CDR3 is TGTGCCAGCAGTATACCCACCGGGGAGCTGTTTTTT. Its translation is CASSIPTGELFF.